The 12 T cell receptor beta chains below come from one sample, sequenced in a study of T-cell reconstitution after alpha-beta-depleted transplantation in children. The TCRbeta library incorporated unique molecular identifiers. From the PCR reads, TCRdb called clonotypes with MiXCR, one entry per CDR3 protein. The top ten hold approximately 1.1% of the sample, which has hundreds of thousands of distinct CDR3 sequences, approximately 16% seen once. The sequences come from PBMCs from the stem cell graft donor, collected from the stem cell graft. The source of these receptors is a human donor who donated a stem cell graft to a child with acute myeloid leukemia.

The chain is built from TRBV7-2 and TRBJ2-7; TRBD2 aligns across 12 bases. Looked up from germline, CDR1 is SGHTA and CDR2 is FQGNSA. This CDR3 has 16 amino acids. Trimming cost V 1 base and J 4 bases; bases outside gene matches: 5. For the CDR3, the DNA is TGTGCCAGCAGCTTAGGAGGGACTAGCGGGCGGTACGAGCAGTACTTC. Translation gives CASSLGGTSGRYEQYF.

This clonotype has just a few counts. The chain links TRBV5-1 to TRBJ1-1; maybe TRBD1 (6 bases). V was cut by 5 bases and J by 5 bases, with 19 bases left in between. CDR1 is SGHRS, CDR2 YFSETQ, per germline. This CDR3 is 15 amino acids long. The CDR3 nucleotides are TGCGCCAGCAGGCTAACAGGGCTAAGGAGTACTGAAGCTTTCTTT. Translating it yields CASRLTGLRSTEAFF.

Regarding this clonotype: One end of the junction varies from germline; a read error may be responsible. The chain recombines TRBV6-2 or TRBV6-3 with TRBJ2-5; D perhaps matches TRBD1 (6 bases). CDR3 length: 16 amino acids. Germline V gene data show CDR1 as MNHEY and CDR2 as SVGEGT. This chain's CDR3 is CASSNSPEDSEETQYF. The CDR3 bases are TGTGCCAGCAGTAACTCACCCGAGGACAGCGAAGAGACCCAGTACTTC.

This clonotype occurred many times. J is TRBJ2-7 and V is TRBV20-1; a possible D gene is TRBD2 (5 bases). The CDR3 extends over 12 amino acids. The V and J ends lost 3 bases and 0 bases respectively, with 6 bases between them. Germline lookup yields CDR1 DFQATT and CDR2 SNEGSKA (reference sequence). As DNA, the CDR3 is TGCAGTGCTAGGACTAACTCCTACGAGCAGTACGTC. Translated: CSARTNSYEQYV.

V is TRBV5-1 and J is TRBJ2-7; 8 bases map to TRBD1. Germline V lookup: CDR1 SGHRS, CDR2 YFSETQ. The CDR3 spans 14 residues. The ends lost 2 bases at V and 6 bases at J; junction bases unmatched: 7. The CDR3 bases are TGCGCCAGCAGCTTTGTGTCAACAGGGGGCGAGCAGTACTTC. It specifies CASSFVSTGGEQYF.

Concerning this clonotype: One end of the junction varies from germline; a read error may be responsible. V is TRBV15 and J is TRBJ1-3; possible D gene TRBD1, 5 bases. CDR1 and CDR2 from the germline V gene are LNHNV and YYDKDF (reference sequence). The CDR3 contains 18 residues. The CDR3 spells CATSRALGTDLSGNTTYF. In DNA form, the CDR3 reads TGTGCCACCAGCAGAGCACTTGGGACCGACCTCTCTGGAAACACCACATATTTT. Filled out from reference TRBV15 and TRBJ1-3, the complete variable domain reads DAMVIQNPRYQVTQFGKPVTLSCSQTLNHNVMYWYQQKSSQAPKLLFHYYDKDFNNEADTPDNFQSRRPNTSFCFLDIRSPGLGDTAMYLCATSRALGTDLSGNTTYFGEGSWLTVV.

This clonotype has ten or more counts. This rearrangement joins TRBV29-1 to TRBJ2-7; possibly TRBD1 or TRBD2 for D (5 bases each). The CDR3 has 15 amino acids. Between the trimmed V and J ends, which lost 4 bases and 3 bases, there was a span of 19 bases. CDR1 is SQVTM, CDR2 ANQGSEA, per germline. CDR3 DNA: TGCAGCGTTGCGCTCGTACCGGGACGAGACTACGAGCAGTACTTC. Its protein product is CSVALVPGRDYEQYF.

This clonotype was seen only a few times. The chain joins TRBV30 to TRBJ2-7, with D perhaps TRBD2 (6 bases). Germline V lookup: CDR1 GTSNPN, CDR2 SVGIG (reference sequence). V dropped 1 base and J dropped 0 bases, with 13 bases sitting between them. This CDR3 contains 15 residues. CDR3 nucleotides: TGTGCCTGGAGTGGCGGGACGGTGAGCTCCTACGAGCAGTACTTC. This encodes CAWSGGTVSSYEQYF. The variable domain in full, with the rest retrieved from reference TRBV30 and TRBJ2-7, is SQTIHQWPATLVQPVGSPLSLECTVEGTSNPNLYWYRQAAGRGLQLLFYSVGIGQISSEVPQNLSASRPQDRQFILSSKKLLLSDSGFYLCAWSGGTVSSYEQYFGPGTRLTVT.

The chain has TRBV20-1 and TRBJ2-1; 7 bases agree with TRBD2. J lost 7 bases, V lost 3 bases, and 9 bases had no gene match. This CDR3 spans 14 amino acids. CDR1 is DFQATT, CDR2 SNEGSKA, per germline (reference sequence). The CDR3 spells CSARRLAVRNEQFF. CDR3 sequence (DNA): TGCAGTGCTAGGCGACTAGCAGTTAGGAATGAGCAGTTCTTC.

This clonotype was observed a few times. J is TRBJ2-5 and V is TRBV7-9; tentatively, D is TRBD2 (5 bases). CDR3 length equals 15 residues. V shed 0 bases and J shed 5 bases, with 13 bases lying between them. Germline assignment: CDR1 SEHNR and CDR2 FQNEAQ (reference sequence). CDR3 sequence reads: CASSLALRDGETQYF. CDR3 nucleotides: TGTGCCAGCAGCTTAGCGCTTCGGGATGGGGAGACCCAGTACTTC.

This clonotype was seen only a few times. This chain uses TRBV5-5 with TRBJ2-2; D is unclear. V was clipped by 4 bases and J by 2 bases, with 12 bases between them. The germline V gene has CDR1 SGHKS and CDR2 YYEKEE (reference sequence). The CDR3 length is 15 residues. CDR3 sequence: CASSTKPPNTGELFF. DNA for the CDR3: TGTGCCAGCAGCACAAAACCCCCTAACACCGGGGAGCTGTTTTTT.

This clonotype was picked up many times. The chain recombines TRBV6-5 with TRBJ1-2; D is possibly TRBD1 (6 bases). Germline loops: CDR1 MNHEY, CDR2 SVGAGI. The CDR3 runs to 12 residues. V was clipped by 6 bases and J by 14 bases, with 19 bases between them. The CDR3 bases are TGTGCCAGCAGCTCTCGGGCACAGGGAGGGACCTTC. As protein: CASSSRAQGGTF.